The rows below give T cell receptor beta chains drawn from one sample of a study of blood T cell repertoires in COVID-19. Only in-frame clones appear in the TCRdb table, and some are missing; sequencing was by immunoSEQ multiplex PCR. Among some 350,000 clones, 88% were seen once, and the ten largest hold about 5%. The sequencing sample was made of PBMCs or T cells enriched from blood (not recorded which). The receptors were sampled from a man aged 25 to 40 who had recovered from COVID-19. Both conserved end residues are part of each CDR3. The D gene is left open where the match is weak. Rows give clone size only sometimes, using once, few, many, or a class for an expanded clone.

>NA|TRBJ1-5|TRBV18|NA
CASSPSGGDNQPQHF
TGTGCCAGCTCACCGTCGGGGGGAGACAATCAGCCCCAGCATTTT
>NA|TRBJ2-7|TRBV30|NA
CAWSVAGWYEQYF
TGTGCCTGGAGTGTAGCAGGGTGGTACGAGCAGTACTTC
>TRBD1|TRBJ1-1|TRBV5-6|NA
CASSFWTGNTEAFF
TGTGCCAGCAGCTTCTGGACAGGGAACACTGAAGCTTTCTTT
>NA|TRBJ1-5|TRBV7-9|once
CASSKSIGAQGGNQPQHF
TGTGCCAGCAGCAAGAGTATCGGGGCACAGGGTGGCAATCAGCCCCAGCATTTT
>NA|TRBJ2-3|TRBV24-1|NA
CATAQPGPDTQYF
TGTGCCACCGCCCAACCAGGGCCCGATACGCAGTATTTT
>TRBD2|TRBJ2-5|TRBV13|NA
CASSLWGSGGTTDTQYF
TGTGCCAGCAGCTTATGGGGTAGCGGGGGGACCACGGATACCCAGTACTTC
>TRBD1|TRBJ1-4|TRBV5-1|NA
CASSHGQGKFEKLFF
TGCGCCAGCAGCCACGGACAGGGCAAATTTGAAAAACTGTTTTTT
>NA|TRBJ2-7|TRBV2|NA
CASSELPEQYF
TGTGCCAGCAGTGAACTCCCCGAGCAGTACTTC
>NA|TRBJ2-7|TRBV30|few
CACITGSSYEQYF
TGTGCCTGTATAACAGGGTCCTCCTACGAGCAGTACTTC
>TRBD1|TRBJ2-5|TRBV15|NA
CATSTGQGPETQYF
TGTGCCACCAGCACAGGACAGGGGCCGGAGACCCAGTACTTC
>NA|TRBJ1-6|TRBV3-1/TRBV3-2|few
CASSQSVGSYNSPLHF
TGTGCCAGCAGCCAAAGTGTCGGCTCCTATAATTCACCCCTCCACTTT
>NA|TRBJ2-1|TRBV28|once
CASSSTGGARREQFF
TGTGCCAGCAGCTCTACGGGCGGGGCGCGTCGCGAGCAGTTCTTC
>TRBD1|TRBJ2-1|TRBV30|NA
CAWRSPGQGDEFF
TGTGCCTGGAGGAGCCCGGGACAGGGTGATGAGTTCTTC
>NA|TRBJ2-7|TRBV6-5|NA
CASSYSQGGQQYF
TGTGCCAGCAGTTACTCACAGGGCGGGCAGCAGTACTTC
>NA|TRBJ1-2|TRBV24-1|NA
CATSDTTTGPADYGYTF
TGTGCCACCAGTGATACAACTACAGGGCCCGCTGACTATGGCTACACCTTC
>NA|TRBJ1-1|TRBV2|NA
CASSIRRNTEAFF
TGTGCCAGCAGTATTAGGAGGAACACTGAAGCTTTCTTT
>NA|TRBJ1-6|TRBV21-1|NA
CASSTKATGEDNSPLHF
TGTGCCAGCAGCACGAAGGCTACAGGGGAGGATAATTCACCCCTCCACTTT
>NA|TRBJ1-1|TRBV13|NA
CASSQKQGHTEAFF
TGTGCCAGCAGCCAAAAACAGGGCCACACTGAAGCTTTCTTT
>TRBD1|TRBJ1-1|TRBV19|NA
CASSGQTNTEAFF
TGTGCCAGTTCGGGACAGACCAACACTGAAGCTTTCTTT
>NA|TRBJ2-3|TRBV21-1|NA
CASSAGGCRADTQYF
TGTGCCAGCAGCGCCGGGGGGTGCAGGGCAGATACGCAGTATTTT
>NA|TRBJ1-1|TRBV25-1|NA
CASSEQGTEAFF
TGTGCCAGCAGTGAACAGGGCACTGAAGCTTTCTTT
>NA|TRBJ1-1|TRBV18|NA
CASSPTDKNTEAFF
TGTGCCAGCTCACCGACAGATAAGAACACTGAAGCTTTCTTT
>NA|TRBJ1-2|TRBV7-8|NA
CASSSAYGSYGYTF
TGTGCCAGCAGCTCAGCCTACGGGAGCTATGGCTACACCTTC
>TRBD1|TRBJ1-5|TRBV19|NA
CASSWDRALNQPQHF
TGTGCCAGTAGCTGGGACAGGGCCCTAAATCAGCCCCAGCATTTT
>TRBD1|TRBJ1-5|TRBV7-9|NA
CASSLGDRVVQDQPQHF
TGTGCCAGCAGCTTGGGGGACAGGGTCGTTCAGGATCAGCCCCAGCATTTT